These 26 T cell receptor beta chains came from one sample sequenced in a study of radiation and T cells in renal cell carcinoma. Sample time point: baseline pretreatment blood. Treatment meaning: 15 Gy SBRT to primary tumor, nephrectomy 4 weeks later. The assay was immunoSEQ multiplex PCR, and TCRdb's table has in-frame clones only and misses some. The sample has approximately 150,000 clones, less than 90% seen once. This specimen consisted of blood, obtained from a patient whose treatment included radiotherapy and nephrectomy. The receptors derive from a woman in her seventies with renal cell carcinoma.

The chain is built from TRBV29-1 and TRBJ2-5; 8 bases are a match to TRBD1. The CDR3 extends over 12 amino acids. Trimming removed 7 bases from V and 4 bases from J; junction bases left unmatched: 5. Looked up from germline, CDR1 is SQVTM and CDR2 is ANQGSEA. The CDR3 reads CSARTGRETQYF. The CDR3 nucleotides read TGCAGCGCAAGGACAGGGCGAGAGACCCAGTACTTC.

The rearrangement joins TRBV5-8 to TRBJ2-7; TRBD1 might be the D (6 bases). Trimming took 4 bases from V and 3 from J, leaving 11 bases between them. In germline, CDR1 is SGHTS, CDR2 YDEGEE. The CDR3 sequence is 13 residues long. The CDR3 DNA reads TGTGCCAGCAGCGCCGTACAGGGCTACGAGCAGTACTTC. It is translated as CASSAVQGYEQYF.

Only one count was recorded for this clone. The rearrangement joins TRBV7-9 to TRBJ2-7; 14 nucleotides match TRBD2. The trim removed 5 bases at V and 2 bases at J, leaving 2 bases unmatched. The CDR3 runs 15 residues. Germline V gene data show CDR1 as SEHNR and CDR2 as FQNEAQ (reference sequence). DNA for the CDR3: TGTGCCAGCAGCGGGACTAGCGGGGGACCCTACGAGCAGTACTTC. Translation gives CASSGTSGGPYEQYF.

The chain's CDR3 is CASSEGTLAYEQYF. The DNA for the CDR3 is TGTGCCAGCAGCGAAGGGACTTTAGCCTACGAGCAGTACTTC. The rearrangement links TRBV5-5 to TRBJ2-7; a possible D gene is TRBD2 (6 bases). V was pared by 4 bases and J by 2 bases, with 13 bases between. CDR3 length: 14 residues. From germline, CDR1 is SGHKS and CDR2 YYEKEE (reference sequence).

This chain connects TRBV27 to TRBJ2-7; 12 bases are shared with TRBD2. The J segment lost 5 bases and the V segment lost 5 bases, leaving 13 bases of the junction unmatched. The CDR3 extends over 17 amino acids. Germline loops: CDR1 MNHEY, CDR2 SMNVEV (reference sequence). CDR3 DNA: TGTGCCAGCAGTCGAATGGGACTAGCGGGCCTTAGGGACGAGCAGTACTTC. Translating it yields CASSRMGLAGLRDEQYF.

The chain couples TRBV4-3 to TRBJ1-2, with a weak D call TRBD1 (5 bases). The V gene's germline CDR1 is LGHNA and CDR2 YSLEER. With 0 bases removed from V and 2 bases from J, the gap between germline ends came to 10 bases. This CDR3 has 15 amino acids. The CDR3 loop is CASSQDRGANYGYTF. The CDR3 coding sequence is TGCGCCAGCAGCCAAGATCGTGGGGCAAACTATGGCTACACCTTC.

CDR3 coding DNA: TGTGCGACGGGATCTCCGGCGAATACCCAGTACTTC. It is translated as CATGSPANTQYF. The chain recombines TRBV7-2 with TRBJ2-5; weak D call: TRBD2 (5 bases). This CDR3 has 12 amino acids. The V gene's germline CDR1 is SGHTA and CDR2 FQGNSA.

The chain has TRBV9 and TRBJ1-3; D may be TRBD1 (5 bases). Germline-derived CDR1 and CDR2 are SGDLS and YYNGEE. The V and J ends lost 4 bases and 2 bases respectively, with 16 bases between them. The CDR3 totals 16 residues. DNA of the CDR3: TGTGCCAGCAGCTCTGGGGGGAGGATAGCTGGAAACACCATATATTTT. Encoded protein: CASSSGGRIAGNTIYF.

The V gene is TRBV7-2, the J gene TRBJ1-2; the match to TRBD1 covers 8 bases. The CDR3 loop spans 13 amino acids. The J segment lost 6 bases and the V segment lost 5 bases, leaving 5 bases of the junction unmatched. CDR1 and CDR2 from the germline V gene are SGHTA and FQGNSA. The CDR3 coding sequence is TGTGCCAGCAGCCTCCGACAGGGGAATGGCTACACCTTC. This sequence encodes CASSLRQGNGYTF.

CDR3 sequence (DNA): TGTGCCAGCTCACCACCGCCCGTGGGTACTGGCAATCAGCCCCAGCATTTT. Translation: CASSPPPVGTGNQPQHF. V usage is TRBV18 and J usage is TRBJ1-5, with D hard to call. The CDR3 loop spans 17 amino acids. V dropped 0 bases and J dropped 2 bases, with 14 bases sitting between them. CDR1 is KGHSH and CDR2 is LQKENI in the germline V gene.

The V and J genes are TRBV11-2 and TRBJ1-1, with 7 bases aligning to TRBD1. Germline V CDR1 and CDR2: SGHAT, FQNNGV. CDR3 length: 14 amino acids. V trimming: 3 bases; J trimming: 5 bases; junction bases outside the gene matches: 6. The CDR3 sequence: CASSLDPRGTEAFF. The CDR3 DNA reads TGTGCCAGCAGCTTGGACCCCAGGGGGACTGAAGCTTTCTTT.

The V and J genes are TRBV5-1 and TRBJ2-1; TRBD2 matches 9 bases. CDR3 length: 16 amino acids. CDR1 SGHRS and CDR2 YFSETQ come from the germline V gene. V was pared by 4 bases and J by 3 bases, with 8 bases of the junction left unmatched. The CDR3 is CASSPLGTSFYNEQFF. DNA of the CDR3: TGCGCCAGCAGCCCGCTCGGGACTAGCTTCTACAATGAGCAGTTCTTC. Filled out from reference TRBV5-1 and TRBJ2-1, the complete variable domain reads KAGVTQTPRYLIKTRGQQVTLSCSPISGHRSVSWYQQTPGQGLQFLFEYFSETQRNKGNFPGRFSGRQFSNSRSEMNVSTLELGDSALYLCASSPLGTSFYNEQFFGPGTRLTVL.

The J gene is TRBJ1-2, the V gene TRBV25-1; 12 bases map to TRBD1. This CDR3 region has 15 residues. The V and J ends lost 4 bases and 4 bases, in that order; junction bases with no gene match: 4. The germline V gene encodes CDR1 MGHDK and CDR2 SYGVNS. CDR3 nucleotide sequence: TGTGCCAGCAGTGCCGGGACAGGGGGCGCCTATGGCTACACCTTC. This translates into CASSAGTGGAYGYTF.

This clone occurred once. V gene TRBV19 combines with J gene TRBJ1-3; 7 nucleotides match TRBD1. CDR1 and CDR2 (germline): LNHDA, SQIVND (reference sequence). With V trimmed by 5 bases and J by 0 bases, 10 bases remained unmatched. CDR3 length: 17 residues. The CDR3 sequence is CASSSSGQRSSGNTIYF. In DNA, the CDR3 is TGTGCCAGTAGTTCATCGGGACAGCGCTCCTCTGGAAACACCATATATTTT.

The V gene is TRBV19, the J gene TRBJ1-4, with D uncertain. In germline, CDR1 is LNHDA, CDR2 SQIVND (reference sequence). V shed 6 bases and J shed 7 bases, with 12 bases lying between them. This CDR3 spans 13 amino acids. CDR3 sequence reads: CASRTGEGEKLFF. The CDR3 nucleotides read TGTGCCAGTAGGACCGGGGAGGGTGAAAAACTGTTTTTT.

The chain joins TRBV6-5 to TRBJ1-1; no clear D gene. This CDR3 is 14 amino acids long. The germline V gene has CDR1 MNHEY and CDR2 SVGAGI. V gave up 4 bases and J gave up 3 bases, with 12 bases separating them. CDR3 in DNA: TGTGCCAGCAGTTCCCAGGCGGCGGACACTGAAGCTTTCTTT. As protein: CASSSQAADTEAFF.

The genes are TRBV5-4 and TRBJ2-7, with TRBD2 identical over 8 bases. The germline V gene has CDR1 SGHNT and CDR2 YYREEE (reference sequence). The CDR3 has 14 amino acids. V lost 4 bases, J lost 2 bases, and 5 bases stayed unmatched. Here the CDR3 reads CASSVELAAYEQYF. The CDR3 DNA reads as TGTGCCAGCAGCGTAGAACTAGCGGCCTACGAGCAGTACTTC.

The chain uses TRBV5-6 and TRBJ1-2; D call uncertain. The CDR3 loop spans 11 amino acids. Germline loops: CDR1 SGHDT, CDR2 YYEEEE. The V and J ends lost 0 bases and 7 bases respectively, with 4 bases between them. CDR3 loop: CASSLASGYTF. DNA for the CDR3: TGTGCCAGCAGCTTGGCCTCTGGCTACACCTTC.

The gene calls are TRBV5-4 and TRBJ2-1, with D tentatively TRBD1 or TRBD2 (5 bases each). CDR3 size: 12 residues. Trimming stripped 3 bases from V and 15 bases from J, with 16 bases between. CDR1 and CDR2 from the germline V gene are SGHNT and YYREEE (reference sequence). CDR3 sequence reads: CASSSPDTAGFF. CDR3 bases: TGTGCCAGCAGCTCACCGGACACCGCGGGGTTCTTC. Variable domain in full (rest from reference TRBV5-4 and TRBJ2-1): ETGVTQSPTHLIKTRGQQVTLRCSSQSGHNTVSWYQQALGQGPQFIFQYYREEENGRGNFPPRFSGLQFPNYSSELNVNALELDDSALYLCASSSPDTAGFFGPGTRLTVL.

V usage is TRBV7-8 and J usage is TRBJ2-5; maybe TRBD1 (5 bases). V gave up 7 bases and J gave up 3 bases, with 15 bases separating them. CDR3 size: 14 residues. Germline V gene sequence: CDR1 SGHVS, CDR2 FQNEAQ. In DNA, the CDR3 is TGTGCCAGCACTTTCGCGGAAGGGGAAGAGACCCAGTACTTC. This translates into CASTFAEGEETQYF.

The V call is TRBV5-3, the J call TRBJ2-7; D unresolved. TRBV5-3 is flagged as an ORF with uncertain function. The CDR3 consists of 16 residues. Trimming removed 0 bases from V and 0 bases from J, with 13 bases in between. The chain's CDR3 is CARSLGRARTSYEQYF. The CDR3 coding sequence is TGTGCCAGAAGCTTGGGAAGGGCTAGGACCTCCTACGAGCAGTACTTC.

V usage is TRBV30 and J usage is TRBJ1-1; a weak D match, TRBD1 (6 bases). Germline loops: CDR1 GTSNPN, CDR2 SVGIG (reference sequence). The CDR3 is 13 amino acids. V dropped 2 bases and J dropped 2 bases, with 9 bases sitting between them. CDR3 loop: CAWSTGTNTEAFF. In nucleotides, the CDR3 is TGTGCCTGGAGTACGGGGACAAACACTGAAGCTTTCTTT.

The V call is TRBV6-5, the J call TRBJ2-3; TRBD2 matches at 7 bases. This CDR3 region has 15 residues. The J segment lost 0 bases and the V segment lost 2 bases, leaving 2 bases of the junction unmatched. Germline V CDR1 and CDR2: MNHEY, SVGAGI. CDR3 bases: TGTGCCAGCAGTTACGGGGGGGTTAGCACAGATACGCAGTATTTT. Protein product: CASSYGGVSTDTQYF.

The CDR3 loop reads CASSVAPHGGNQPQHF. DNA of the CDR3: TGTGCCAGTAGCGTGGCACCTCACGGGGGTAATCAGCCCCAGCATTTT. The V and J genes are TRBV19 and TRBJ1-5; D is possibly TRBD1 (5 bases). This CDR3 has 16 amino acids. Trimming stripped 6 bases from V and 4 bases from J, with 19 bases between. Germline lookup yields CDR1 LNHDA and CDR2 SQIVND (reference sequence).

The chain uses TRBV29-1 and TRBJ1-2; no clear D gene. Per germline, CDR1 SQVTM and CDR2 ANQGSEA. V dropped 0 bases and J dropped 8 bases, with 7 bases sitting between them. The length of the CDR3 is 11 residues. CDR3: CSVEDQSGYTF. The CDR3 nucleotides are TGCAGCGTTGAAGATCAGTCAGGCTACACCTTC.

The chain uses TRBV7-3 and TRBJ2-3; the D is unclear. Trimming removed 5 bases from V and 3 bases from J, with 6 bases in between. Germline CDR1 is SGHTA and CDR2 is FQGTGA. This CDR3 spans 12 amino acids. The CDR3 DNA reads TGTGCCAGCAGCGGAAGGACAGATACGCAGTATTTT. Its protein is CASSGRTDTQYF.